Listed below are T cell receptor beta chains from one sample, sequenced in a study of blood T cell repertoires in COVID-19. This table comes from immunoSEQ multiplex PCR, and its TCRdb copy is limited to in-frame clones, with some not included. The sample lists 250,000 to 300,000 clones; roughly 83% were seen once. Sequences were obtained from peripheral blood. The receptors were gathered from a man between 60 and 70 years old who had recovered from COVID-19. Both conserved end residues are trimmed from each CDR3. Clone size, where shown, is once, few, many, or a class for clones that have expanded.

j_call v_call clone_size cdr3_aa
TRBJ1-6 TRBV5-1 once ASQTGHNSPLH
TRBJ1-6 TRBV2 NA ASRDTSSYNSPLH
TRBJ2-5 TRBV2 NA ASTKRGLRETQY
TRBJ2-5 TRBV4-2 NA ASSQEGSGRGSETQY
TRBJ2-7 TRBV4-1 NA ASSQEVPGLAGSSGEQY
TRBJ1-4 TRBV3-1/TRBV3-2 NA ASSQNPGGNEKLF
TRBJ1-5 TRBV28 NA ATQGISNQPQH
TRBJ1-2 TRBV15 NA ATSREGQPSVGYT
TRBJ2-3 TRBV7-2 NA ASSLSRTGGWGTDTQY
TRBJ2-2 TRBV14 NA ASSQVQNTGELF
TRBJ1-2 TRBV2 few ASSDRDRGRGYT
TRBJ2-1 TRBV6-5 NA ASIGLAGTHEQF
TRBJ2-2 TRBV7-8 NA ASAGGNTGELF
TRBJ1-2 TRBV6-1 NA ASSELYSSFYGYT
TRBJ1-2 TRBV7-2 NA ASIANVGQPSDGYT
TRBJ2-7 TRBV5-1 NA ASSRGQIYEQY
TRBJ2-1 TRBV6-5 NA ASSYGHNEQF
TRBJ1-1 TRBV5-1 NA ASSPGPPGQNTEAF
TRBJ2-7 TRBV11-2 NA ASSAGAREQY
TRBJ1-3 TRBV30 NA AWSVPSATGIGNTIY
TRBJ1-5 TRBV3-1/TRBV3-2 NA ASSSRNRLGQPQH
TRBJ1-2 TRBV21-1 NA ASPTAVDRGKVNYGYT
TRBJ1-3 TRBV7-8 NA ASSLVPGAGNTIY
TRBJ1-6 TRBV19 NA ASSIEGANNSPLH
TRBJ1-5 TRBV19 NA ASRVTGGTSYSNQPQH
TRBJ1-4 TRBV5-1 once ASSRTGEGEKLF
TRBJ1-2 TRBV5-1 NA ASSLERGNYGYT
TRBJ1-3 TRBV7-6 NA ASSTTGFSGNTIY
TRBJ2-3 TRBV28 NA ASRLGTYSSTDTQY
TRBJ2-7 TRBV5-4 NA ASSENPAGGLSEQY